This T cell receptor (beta chain) was profiled in a study of PD-L1 blockade in urothelial cancer. Overall study: Bladder-origin urothelial cancer in males described twenty-five of the 29 patients. Patients had been given 0 to 3 earlier chemotherapy regimens.

General study points: Below-median pretreatment blood TCR clonality was a predictor of better survival.

Noted time point: pretreatment peripheral blood. Samples spanned pretreatment and treatment, with 1 to 8 time points per patient. Clones were read by immunoSEQ multiplex PCR, and TCRdb kept only the in-frame ones, dropping some. Of roughly 54,000 clones detected, approximately 90% appear once; the ten largest clones hold around 15%. CDR1 SGDLS and CDR2 YYNGEE come from the germline V gene. Germline trimming cut 0 bases from V and 6 bases from J; bases unmatched to any gene: 4. The length of the CDR3 is 15 residues. Remarks on this clone: What it binds is not known.

The genes are TRBV9 and TRBJ2-7, with 12 positions matching TRBD2. The TCR sequence derives from a woman aged 60-70 years with urothelial cancer. Here the sequenced sample was PBMCs, taken around atezolizumab (anti-PD-L1) treatment. The CDR3 sequence is CASSVEGLAGTEQYF. The CDR3 nucleotides are TGTGCCAGCAGCGTAGAGGGACTAGCGGGTACCGAGCAGTACTTC.